This T cell receptor (beta chain) is from a study of beta chain features in type 1 diabetes (dated by TCRdb to the late 2010s). The study in broad terms: Mean age, gender distribution, total cell number and subset yield did not differ between patients and healthy donors. Across all samples, 90 million to 130 million sorted cells were examined, and cell number per subset correlated strongly with RNA yield. In the study, TCRB repertoires of sorted circulating CD4+ T cell subsets from recently diagnosed type 1 diabetes patients were compared with those of matched healthy donors. Naive and central memory subsets were obtained from all 30 or so donors, but regulatory and stem cell-like memory subsets were isolated from only 8 patients and roughly eight healthy donors. The investigation overall reported the following: A moderate but significant shortening of TCRB CDR3 length was observed in type 1 diabetes patients in all four CD4+ subsets. PCR may preferentially amplify shorter templates, but because patient and control samples were amplified and corrected together, any resulting skew would affect both groups equally. At VDJ recombination sites, patients with type 1 diabetes made fewer insertions and deleted more nucleotides, a pattern implying thymic rearrangement abnormalities. Only small numbers of individuals were included in the HLA sub-analyses, which left unresolved whether HLA type had any influence on TCRB rearrangement. Naive, central memory and regulatory TCRB repertoires appeared to be more alike among patients than among healthy donors. Sequencing cDNA rather than genomic DNA could over-represent highly expressing activated cells, although activation and CD3 levels did not differ between groups.

Each donor gave one peripheral blood draw, averaging approximately 0.11 L, which was collected into heparinised tubes. Using a panel that included CD45RO, CCR7, CD25, CD127, CD95 and CD27, naive, central memory, regulatory and stem cell-like memory CD4+ T cells were sorted on a BD FACSAria II. Purity was above 95% for every sorted population. PBMCs were separated immediately by Lymphoprep density gradient centrifugation and were stained directly, without being cultured. So that batch effects would be minimized, each experiment stained and sorted samples in pairs, pairing one healthy donor with one patient. With regard to this clone: Its cognate antigen has yet to be identified. Qualities for individual bases were not recorded, and no much larger clone is one base off.

The entire amount of isolated RNA was reverse transcribed using the High Capacity cDNA Reverse Transcription Kit, so the sequenced TCRB transcripts were expressed ones. Naive, central memory and regulatory T cell samples underwent deep immunoSEQ sequencing, averaging around 3.7 million total reads per sample. Sorted cells were lysed in RLT buffer, and RNA was extracted using DNase-treated RNeasy Micro or Mini kits according to cell number. To prevent cross-contamination, each cell subset was processed individually, whereas patient and healthy donor samples were processed jointly. Using the immunoSEQ multiplex PCR, TCRB sequences were amplified from cDNA into 87-bp fragments spanning the CDR3 region. Sequencing of the amplicons was performed on the Illumina HiSeq platform. As for the original processing: Synthetic template baselines were used to correct PCR bias computationally, reads within Hamming distance 2 were collapsed together, and singletons that could not be merged were discarded. By aligning reads against IMGT, V, D and J genes, CDR3 length, and insertions or deletions at six rearrangement sites were assigned. Within each subset, clonotype counts were normalized to the number of sorted cells before true diversity and Gini coefficients were calculated with the tcR R package. The overlap coefficient, calculated on TCRB nucleotide sequences, was used to quantify repertoire sharing. As a proxy for the pre-selection repertoire, out-of-frame TCRB sequences from naive cells were analyzed. This immuneACCESS table, as held by TCRdb, lists in-frame sequences with V and J called but not all clones. Of the missing ones, under half trace to an unresolved V gene in checked studies; the others have no known cause. D and trimming were read from the DNA, whereas the V and J calls and clone size are those reported in that table. This sample is represented by 280,000 or so clones; approximately 16% of them were singletons. The biggest ten clones account for 0.015% to 0.017% of the sample.

The V end gives up 4 bases and the J end 0 bases, leaving 7 bases in the junction not matched to a gene. From the germline V gene, CDR1 is SGHRS and CDR2 is YFSETQ. Including the terminal cysteine and phenylalanine, the CDR3 comprises 16 residues. CDR3 DNA only is kept here, 48 bases in frame from base 1. The sequenced sample consisted of naive CD4+ T cells from blood. The intended sense of this specimen's cell subset or site label: true naive CD4+ T cells. This clonotype was obtained from a man younger than 30 with type 1 diabetes. The receptor chain draws on TRBV5-1 and TRBJ2-1; 7 of the junction bases match TRBD2. CDR3 loop: CASSQSGELSYNEQFF. The nucleotide sequence is given as TGCGCCAGCAGCCAAAGCGGGGAACTCTCCTACAATGAGCAGTTCTTC.